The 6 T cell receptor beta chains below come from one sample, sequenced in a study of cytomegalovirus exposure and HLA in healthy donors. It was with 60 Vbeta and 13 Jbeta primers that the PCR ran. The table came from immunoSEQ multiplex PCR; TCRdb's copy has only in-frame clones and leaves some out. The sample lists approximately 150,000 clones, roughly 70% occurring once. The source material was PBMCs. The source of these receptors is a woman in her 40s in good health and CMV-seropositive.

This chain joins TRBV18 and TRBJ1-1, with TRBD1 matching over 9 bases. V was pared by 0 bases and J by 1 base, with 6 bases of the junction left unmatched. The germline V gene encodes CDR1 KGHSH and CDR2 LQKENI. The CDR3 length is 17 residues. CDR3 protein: CASSPPGQGSPNTEAFF. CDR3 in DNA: TGTGCCAGCTCACCACCGGGACAGGGATCTCCGAACACTGAAGCTTTCTTT.

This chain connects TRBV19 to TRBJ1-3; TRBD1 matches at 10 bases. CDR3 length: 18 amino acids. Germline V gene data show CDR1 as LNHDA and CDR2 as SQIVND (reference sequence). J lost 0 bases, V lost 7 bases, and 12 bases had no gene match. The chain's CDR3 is CASNPGQGTIFSGNTIYF. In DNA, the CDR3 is TGTGCCAGTAACCCGGGACAGGGGACGATATTCTCTGGAAACACCATATATTTT.

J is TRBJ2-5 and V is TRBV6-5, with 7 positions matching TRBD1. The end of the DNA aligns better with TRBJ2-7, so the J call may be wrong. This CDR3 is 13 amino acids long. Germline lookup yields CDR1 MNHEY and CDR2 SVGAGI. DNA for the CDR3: TGTGCCAGCAGTACGGGGACAGCCTACGAGCAGTACTTC. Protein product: CASSTGTAYEQYF.

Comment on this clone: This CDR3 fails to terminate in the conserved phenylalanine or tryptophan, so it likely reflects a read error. For the CDR3, the DNA is TGTGCCAGCAGCCGACTAGCGGGATTAGACGAGCAGTACCTC. As protein: CASSRLAGLDEQYL. The chain recombines TRBV25-1 with TRBJ2-7; the match to TRBD2 covers 11 bases. CDR3 length equals 14 residues. The V and J ends lost 6 bases and 5 bases, in that order; junction bases with no gene match: 6. CDR1 MGHDK and CDR2 SYGVNS come from the germline V gene.

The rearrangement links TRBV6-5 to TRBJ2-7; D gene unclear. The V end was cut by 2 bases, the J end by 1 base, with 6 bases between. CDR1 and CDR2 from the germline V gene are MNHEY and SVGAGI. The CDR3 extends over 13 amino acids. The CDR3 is CASSYLRSYEQYF. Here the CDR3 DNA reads TGTGCCAGCAGTTACCTCAGGTCCTACGAGCAGTACTTC.

The CDR3 DNA reads TGTGCCAGCACCAGCGGGACAGGTGGCTGCGAGCAGTACTTC. This encodes CASTSGTGGCEQYF. This rearrangement joins TRBV28 to TRBJ2-7; D perhaps matches TRBD1 (8 bases). Per the germline V gene, CDR1 is MDHEN and CDR2 is SYDVKM. CDR3 size: 14 residues. V lost 7 bases and J lost 6, with 19 bases in between.